The 18 T cell receptor beta chains listed next were all sequenced from one sample in a study of tumor-infiltrating lymphocytes in primary liver carcinoma. Without any cell sorting, about 18-31 mg of bulk tissue yielded co-extracted RNA and DNA. TCR beta cDNA was prepared out of about 510 ng total RNA by means of a constant-region primer. Each TCR beta library was derived from three nested multiplex PCR rounds that employed slightly modified ARM-PCR. Rounds one and two of PCR, each of roughly 10 cycles, were primed with TRBV1-TRBV30 forward primers and a C-beta reverse primer. A single record per CDR3 protein comes from TCRdb applying MiXCR to the multiplex PCR reads. The sample has more than 95,000 distinct CDR3 sequences, roughly four fifths seen once. Sequencing was performed on liver tumor tissue from sampling region 3. Subset specified: tumor region T3, left-lateral pole. Every receptor here comes from a man in his forties or fifties with primary liver carcinoma and hepatitis B virus infection.

This clonotype was counted once. Here the CDR3 omits its conserved ending phenylalanine or tryptophan, so a read error is the likely source. V and J are TRBV28 and TRBJ2-4, with unresolved D. The CDR3 covers 15 residues. Germline values: CDR1 MDHEN, CDR2 SYDVKM. The CDR3 DNA follows: TGTGTCAGCAGCCCTCCCGGGTTCGCCAGAAACATTCAGTACTTG. Amino acid sequence: CVSSPPGFARNIQYL.

The CDR3 DNA follows: TGTGCCAGCAGTTTACTTGAACAGGGTCGCTATCAGCCCCAGCATTTT. Translated, it gives CASSLLEQGRYQPQHF. The V call is TRBV28, the J call TRBJ1-5, with a possible D match to TRBD1 (6 bases). The V end was cut by 2 bases, the J end by 5 bases, with 16 bases between. CDR3 length: 16 amino acids. The germline gives CDR1 MDHEN, CDR2 SYDVKM.

With regard to this clonotype: The conserved final phenylalanine or tryptophan is absent from the CDR3, which likely points to a read error. V usage is TRBV6-6 and J usage is TRBJ2-1; D ambiguous. The CDR3 sequence is 15 residues long. Germline V gene sequence: CDR1 MNHNY, CDR2 SVGAGI (reference sequence). CDR3 nucleotides: TGTGCCAGTAGTTACTCGACTGGTTCCTACAATGAGCAGTTCCTC. It yields the protein CASSYSTGSYNEQFL.

For this clonotype: Relative to the germline gene, one junction end is altered; a read error may explain this. The DNA for the CDR3 is TGTGCCAGCAGTCCATGGACTGCGAATACCGTGGAGCTGTCTTTT. It is translated as CASSPWTANTVELSF. This chain joins TRBV11-2 and TRBJ2-2; D is possibly TRBD2 (5 bases). CDR3 size: 15 residues. The germline V gene encodes CDR1 SGHAT and CDR2 FQNNGV.

This rearrangement joins TRBV29-1 to TRBJ2-1, with D uncertain. This CDR3 has 14 amino acids. The V gene's germline CDR1 is SQVTM and CDR2 ANQGSEA. Trimming cost V 4 bases and J 11 bases, with 21 bases left between them. The CDR3 spells CSVVLGRMFGKQFF. The CDR3 DNA reads as TGCAGCGTTGTTCTAGGTAGGATGTTCGGTAAGCAGTTCTTC.

A remark on this clonotype: A read error is likely, as this CDR3 ends without the conserved phenylalanine or tryptophan. The chain links TRBV4-1 to TRBJ2-7; TRBD2 matches 8 bases. After removal of 1 base from V and 0 bases from J, the junction contained 8 bases not matched to a gene. The germline CDR1 and CDR2 sequences are MGHRA and YSYEKL. The CDR3 consists of 17 residues. As DNA, the CDR3 is TGCGCCAGCAGCCAAGTCTATAGCGGGATGCCCTCCTACGAGCAGTACCTC. This translates into CASSQVYSGMPSYEQYL.

The V and J genes are TRBV7-2 and TRBJ2-3; D is uncertain. Trimming took 5 bases from V and 4 from J, leaving 10 bases between them. CDR3 size: 13 residues. The germline V gene has CDR1 SGHTA and CDR2 FQGNSA. The CDR3 sequence is CASSLRMSDTQYF. In DNA form, the CDR3 reads TGTGCCAGCAGCCTTCGAATGTCAGATACGCAGTATTTT.

In this sample, this clonotype turned up once. At one end, the junction sequence differs from germline, possibly due to a read error. This chain connects TRBV4-2 to TRBJ2-5; the D is unclear. The CDR3 length is 15 residues. In germline, CDR1 is LGHNA, CDR2 YNFKEQ. CDR3 region: CASSHCLGYQEIQYF. The CDR3 DNA reads TGTGCCAGCAGCCACTGCCTTGGCTACCAAGAGATCCAGTACTTC.

Regarding this clonotype: At one end the junction does not follow the germline gene, possibly because of a read error. V is TRBV10-1 and J is TRBJ2-5, with 7 bases that match TRBD2. Per germline, CDR1 WNHNN and CDR2 SYGVQD (reference sequence). The CDR3 is 12 residues long. CDR3 sequence reads: CTSGDEKETLYF. DNA of the CDR3: TGCACCAGCGGGGATGAAAAAGAGACCCTGTACTTC.

Points on this clonotype: Germline and junction disagree at one end, which may indicate a read error. The chain has TRBV6-2 or TRBV6-3 and TRBJ2-7; D not resolved. The germline V gene encodes CDR1 MNHEY and CDR2 SVGEGT. The CDR3 loop spans 11 amino acids. The CDR3 reads CVSSYNYEQYF. The CDR3 DNA is TGTGTCAGCAGTTACAACTACGAGCAGTACTTC.

Concerning this clonotype itself: This may be a read error: a much more frequent sequence differs by one nucleotide. V and J are TRBV24-1 and TRBJ2-1, with D unclear. Germline assignment: CDR1 KGHDR and CDR2 SFDVKD. V lost 1 base and J lost 3, with 9 bases in between. The CDR3 length is 15 residues. In nucleotides, the CDR3 is TGTGCCACCAGTGATTTCGCCAGGAACTACAATGAGCAGTTCTTC. Amino acids: CATSDFARNYNEQFF.

Turning to this clonotype: A read error may produce the germline difference seen at one junction end. This rearrangement joins TRBV5-6 to TRBJ2-5; D gene ambiguous. Germline lookup yields CDR1 SGHDT and CDR2 YYEEEE. This CDR3 spans 15 amino acids. The CDR3 spells CAGSAALGGLETQYF. The CDR3 DNA reads TGTGCCGGCAGCGCTGCCTTGGGCGGCTTGGAGACCCAGTACTTC. The complete variable domain, with remaining parts taken from reference TRBV5-6 and TRBJ2-5, reads DAGVTQSPTHLIKTRGQQVTLRCSPKSGHDTVSWYQQALGQGPQFIFQYYEEEERQRGNFPDRFSGHQFPNYSSELNVNALLLGDSALYLCAGSAALGGLETQYFGPGTRLLVL.

Comments on this clonotype: The CDR3 carries no conserved terminal phenylalanine or tryptophan, so it likely arises from a read error. CDR3 DNA: TGCAGCGCTGGACAGAGCTGGGGGATGAACACTGAAGCTTTCTTA. Amino acid sequence: CSAGQSWGMNTEAFL. The V gene is TRBV29-1, the J gene TRBJ1-1; TRBD1 might be the D (6 bases). The V end was cut by 7 bases, the J end by 0 bases, with 18 bases between. The CDR3 has 15 residues. CDR1 is SQVTM and CDR2 is ANQGSEA in the germline V gene.

Turning to this clonotype: A much larger clone sits a single nucleotide away, making a read error possible. The V and J genes are TRBV7-9 and TRBJ2-7, with 7 positions matching TRBD2. The CDR3 spans 13 residues. The junction had 4 bases not matched to a gene; V was cut back by 5 bases and J by 3 bases. The germline CDR1 and CDR2 sequences are SEHNR and FQNEAQ (reference sequence). CDR3 nucleotides: TGTGCCAGCAGCCGGGACTATTACTACGAGCAGTACTTC. Protein product: CASSRDYYYEQYF.

Notes on this clonotype: The junction shows a germline mismatch at one end, possibly a read error. J is TRBJ2-1 and V is TRBV28; D might be TRBD2 (6 bases). Germline CDR1 is MDHEN and CDR2 is SYDVKM. The CDR3 totals 15 residues. CDR3 sequence: CASSLGSRFYNVQFF. The CDR3 nucleotides read TGTGCCAGCAGCCTCGGGAGCAGATTCTACAATGTGCAGTTCTTC.

A remark on this clonotype: As the CDR3 is not closed by the conserved phenylalanine or tryptophan, this likely results from a read error. No DNA is shown, since the ends of the CDR3 on it are uncertain; the CDR3 is the one TCRdb lists. The chain links TRBV5-4 to TRBJ2-4; the table calls TRBD1, which could not be checked here. Germline V CDR1 and CDR2: SGHNT, YYREEE (reference sequence). Termini included, the CDR3 measures 15 amino acids. The CDR3 sequence: CASNLVRGRINIQYY.

The sample holds one count of this clonotype. A much bigger clone sits one base away, suggesting this may be a read error. Because the CDR3 is missing its conserved closing phenylalanine or tryptophan, this is likely a read error. The rearrangement links TRBV28 to TRBJ2-7; TRBD1 matches at 9 bases. CDR1 is MDHEN and CDR2 is SYDVKM in the germline V gene. CDR3 size: 12 residues. The ends lost 7 bases at V and 5 bases at J; junction bases unmatched: 3. DNA for the CDR3: TGTGCCAGCAAGGGACAGGGCCACGAGCAGTACCTC. It translates to CASKGQGHEQYL.

The chain couples TRBV11-1 to TRBJ2-1; the match to TRBD2 covers 16 bases. Germline trimming cut 3 bases from V and 7 bases from J; bases unmatched to any gene: 9. The CDR3 totals 18 residues. CDR1 is SGHAT, CDR2 FQDESV, per germline (reference sequence). CDR3 sequence (DNA): TGTGCCAGCAGCTTTCCCGGGACTAGCGGGAGGGCCTGGAATGAGCAGTTCTTC. Translated, it gives CASSFPGTSGRAWNEQFF.